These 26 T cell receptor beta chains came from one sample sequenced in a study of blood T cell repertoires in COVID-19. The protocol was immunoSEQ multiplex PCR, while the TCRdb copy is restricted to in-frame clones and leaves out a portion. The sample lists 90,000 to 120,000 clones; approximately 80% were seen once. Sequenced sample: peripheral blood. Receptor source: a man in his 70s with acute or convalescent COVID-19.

The CDR3 sequence: CASSPNRDVEAFF. In DNA form, the CDR3 reads TGTGCCAGCAGCCCTAACAGGGACGTAGAGGCTTTCTTT. V and J are TRBV5-6 and TRBJ1-1, with TRBD1 as a possible D gene (6 bases). Germline CDR1 SGHDT, CDR2 YYEEEE. CDR3 length: 13 amino acids. The V end lost 4 bases, the J end lost 11 bases, and 18 bases lay between the germline ends.

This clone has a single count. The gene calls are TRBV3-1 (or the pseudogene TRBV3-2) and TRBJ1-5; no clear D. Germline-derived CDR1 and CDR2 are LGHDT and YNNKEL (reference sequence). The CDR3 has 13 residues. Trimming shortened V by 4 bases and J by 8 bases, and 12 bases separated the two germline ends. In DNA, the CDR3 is TGTGCCAGCAGCCCCCCCGGAGGGAAGCCCCAGCATTTT. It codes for CASSPPGGKPQHF.

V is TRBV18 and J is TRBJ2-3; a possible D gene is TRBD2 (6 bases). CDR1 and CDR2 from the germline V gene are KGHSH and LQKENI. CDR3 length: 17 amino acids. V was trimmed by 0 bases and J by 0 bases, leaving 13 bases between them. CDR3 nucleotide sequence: TGTGCCAGCTCACCACCGAGTCAACGGGGGAGCACAGATACGCAGTATTTT. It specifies CASSPPSQRGSTDTQYF.

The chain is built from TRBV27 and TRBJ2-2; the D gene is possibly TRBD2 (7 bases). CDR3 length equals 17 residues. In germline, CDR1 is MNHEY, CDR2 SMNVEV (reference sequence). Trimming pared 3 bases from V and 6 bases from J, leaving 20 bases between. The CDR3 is CASSLEGSGGAPGELFF. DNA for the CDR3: TGTGCCAGCAGTTTGGAAGGGTCGGGGGGCGCGCCCGGGGAGCTGTTTTTT.

The CDR3 DNA reads as TGTGCCAGCGGGACAGCTGGGGATCGCGAGCAGTACTTC. Translated, it gives CASGTAGDREQYF. V is TRBV19 and J is TRBJ2-7; 7 bases are shared with TRBD1. From germline, CDR1 is LNHDA and CDR2 SQIVND (reference sequence). Trimming took 9 bases from V and 6 from J; bases not matched to a gene: 11. The CDR3 covers 13 residues.

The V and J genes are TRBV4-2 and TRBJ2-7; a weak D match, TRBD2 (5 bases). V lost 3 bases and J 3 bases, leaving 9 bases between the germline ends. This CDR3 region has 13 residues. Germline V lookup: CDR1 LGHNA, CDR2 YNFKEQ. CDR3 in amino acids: CASSQTLDYEQYF. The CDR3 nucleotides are TGTGCCAGCAGCCAGACACTAGACTACGAGCAGTACTTC.

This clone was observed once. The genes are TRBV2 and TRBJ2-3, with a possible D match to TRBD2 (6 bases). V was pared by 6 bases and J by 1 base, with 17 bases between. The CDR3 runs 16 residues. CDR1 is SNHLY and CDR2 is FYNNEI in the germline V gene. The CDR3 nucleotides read TGTGCCAGCAGGCCTGGGGTGCGGGGAGGCACAGATACGCAGTATTTT. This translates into CASRPGVRGGTDTQYF.

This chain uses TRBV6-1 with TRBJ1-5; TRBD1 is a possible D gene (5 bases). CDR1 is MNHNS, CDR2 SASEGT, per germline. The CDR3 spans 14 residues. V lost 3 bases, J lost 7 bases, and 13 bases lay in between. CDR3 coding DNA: TGTGCCAGCAGTGACGCAGGGTTGAGGCAGCCCCAGCATTTT. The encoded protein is CASSDAGLRQPQHF.

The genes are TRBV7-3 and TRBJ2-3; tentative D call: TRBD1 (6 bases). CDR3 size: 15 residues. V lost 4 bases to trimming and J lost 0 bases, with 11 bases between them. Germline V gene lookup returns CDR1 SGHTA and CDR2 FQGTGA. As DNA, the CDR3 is TGTGCCAGCAGCTCCATAACAGGGAGCACAGATACGCAGTATTTT. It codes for CASSSITGSTDTQYF.

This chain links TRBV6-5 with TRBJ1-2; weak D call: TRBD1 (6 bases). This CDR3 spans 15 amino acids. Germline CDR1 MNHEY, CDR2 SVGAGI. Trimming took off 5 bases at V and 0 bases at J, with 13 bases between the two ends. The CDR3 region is CASSISGAANYGYTF. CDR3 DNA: TGTGCCAGCAGTATATCAGGGGCAGCTAACTATGGCTACACCTTC.

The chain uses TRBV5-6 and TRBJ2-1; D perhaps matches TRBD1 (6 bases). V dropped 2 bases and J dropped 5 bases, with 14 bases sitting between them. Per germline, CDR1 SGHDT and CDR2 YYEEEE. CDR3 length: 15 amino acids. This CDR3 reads CASSLRQARDNEQFF. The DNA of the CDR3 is TGTGCCAGCAGCTTAAGACAGGCAAGGGACAATGAGCAGTTCTTC. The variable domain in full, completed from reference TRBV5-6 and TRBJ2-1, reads DAGVTQSPTHLIKTRGQQVTLRCSPKSGHDTVSWYQQALGQGPQFIFQYYEEEERQRGNFPDRFSGHQFPNYSSELNVNALLLGDSALYLCASSLRQARDNEQFFGPGTRLTVL.

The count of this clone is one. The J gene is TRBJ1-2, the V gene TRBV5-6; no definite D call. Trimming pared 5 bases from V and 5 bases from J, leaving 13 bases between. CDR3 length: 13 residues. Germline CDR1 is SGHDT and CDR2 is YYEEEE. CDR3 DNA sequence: TGTGCCAGCAGGGAGCTGTCCGTTTATGGCTACACCTTC. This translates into CASRELSVYGYTF.

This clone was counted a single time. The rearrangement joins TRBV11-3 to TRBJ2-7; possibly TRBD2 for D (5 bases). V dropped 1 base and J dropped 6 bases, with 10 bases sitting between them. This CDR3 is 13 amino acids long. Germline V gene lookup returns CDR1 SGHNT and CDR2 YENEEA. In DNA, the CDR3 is TGTGCCAGCAGCTTAGGCCCGGGGAGCGAGCAGTACTTC. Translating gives CASSLGPGSEQYF. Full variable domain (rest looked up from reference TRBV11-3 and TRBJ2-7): EAGVVQSPRYKIIEKKQPVAFWCNPISGHNTLYWYLQNLGQGPELLIRYENEEAVDDSQLPKDRFSAERLKGVDSTLKIQPAELGDSAVYLCASSLGPGSEQYFGPGTRLTVT.

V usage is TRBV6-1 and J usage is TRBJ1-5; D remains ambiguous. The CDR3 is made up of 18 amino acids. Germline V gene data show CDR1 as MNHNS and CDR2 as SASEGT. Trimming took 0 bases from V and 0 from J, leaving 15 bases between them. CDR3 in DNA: TGTGCCAGCAGTGAAGCGGGAGGCGGAAACCTTAGCAATCAGCCCCAGCATTTT. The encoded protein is CASSEAGGGNLSNQPQHF.

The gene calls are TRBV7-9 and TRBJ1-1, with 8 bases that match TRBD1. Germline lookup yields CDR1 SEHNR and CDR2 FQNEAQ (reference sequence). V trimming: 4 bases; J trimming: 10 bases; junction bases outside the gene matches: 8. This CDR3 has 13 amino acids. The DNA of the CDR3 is TGTGCCAGCAGCTCATTAGATCAGGGGGCAGCTTTCTTT. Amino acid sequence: CASSSLDQGAAFF.

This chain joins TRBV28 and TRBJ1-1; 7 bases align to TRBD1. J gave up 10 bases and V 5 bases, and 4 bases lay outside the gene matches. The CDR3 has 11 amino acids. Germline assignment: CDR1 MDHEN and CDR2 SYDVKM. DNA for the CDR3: TGTGCCAGCAGTGGTTCAGGGGGAGCTTTCTTT. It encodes CASSGSGGAFF.

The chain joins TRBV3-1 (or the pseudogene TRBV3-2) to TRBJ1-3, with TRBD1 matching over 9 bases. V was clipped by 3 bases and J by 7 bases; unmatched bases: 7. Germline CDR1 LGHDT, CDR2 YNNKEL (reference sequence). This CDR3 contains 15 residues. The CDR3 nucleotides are TGTGCCAGCAGCCACCTAACACAGGGGGCGAACACCATATATTTT. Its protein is CASSHLTQGANTIYF.

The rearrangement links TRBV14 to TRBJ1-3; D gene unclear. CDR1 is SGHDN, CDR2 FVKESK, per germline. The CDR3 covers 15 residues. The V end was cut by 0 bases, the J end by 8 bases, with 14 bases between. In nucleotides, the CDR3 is TGTGCCAGCAGCCAAGAGGAGAGGGATCGGTACACCATATATTTT. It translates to CASSQEERDRYTIYF.

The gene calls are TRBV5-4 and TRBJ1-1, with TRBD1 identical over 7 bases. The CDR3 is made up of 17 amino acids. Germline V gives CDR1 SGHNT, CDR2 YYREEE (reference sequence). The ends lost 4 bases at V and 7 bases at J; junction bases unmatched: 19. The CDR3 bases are TGTGCCAGCAGCCTCGACTCCGGACAGGCTTACGGCCGTGAAGCTTTCTTT. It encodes CASSLDSGQAYGREAFF.

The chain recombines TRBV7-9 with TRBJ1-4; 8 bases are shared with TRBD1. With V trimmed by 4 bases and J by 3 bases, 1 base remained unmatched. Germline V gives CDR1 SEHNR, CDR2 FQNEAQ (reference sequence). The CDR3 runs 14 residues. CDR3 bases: TGTGCCAGCAGCTCGACAGGGGCTAATGAAAAACTGTTTTTT. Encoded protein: CASSSTGANEKLFF.

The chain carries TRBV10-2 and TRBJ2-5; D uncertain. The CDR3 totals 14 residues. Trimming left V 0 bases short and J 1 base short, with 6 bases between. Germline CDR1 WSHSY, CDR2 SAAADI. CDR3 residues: CASSESVSQETQYF. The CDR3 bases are TGCGCCAGCAGTGAGTCCGTCTCCCAAGAGACCCAGTACTTC.

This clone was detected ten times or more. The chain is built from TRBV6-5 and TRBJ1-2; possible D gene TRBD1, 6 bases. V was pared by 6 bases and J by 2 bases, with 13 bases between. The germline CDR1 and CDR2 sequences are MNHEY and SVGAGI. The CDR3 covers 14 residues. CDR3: CASSPIQGNYGYTF. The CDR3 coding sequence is TGTGCCAGCAGCCCCATACAGGGAAACTATGGCTACACCTTC.

CDR3 amino acids: CATSDSGLAQETQYF. CDR3 nucleotide sequence: TGTGCCACCAGTGATTCGGGACTAGCGCAGGAGACCCAGTACTTC. The V call is TRBV24-1, the J call TRBJ2-5; 10 positions agree with TRBD2. Unmatched junction bases numbered 4, after V lost 2 bases and J lost 5 bases. Germline V gives CDR1 KGHDR, CDR2 SFDVKD. This CDR3 contains 15 residues.

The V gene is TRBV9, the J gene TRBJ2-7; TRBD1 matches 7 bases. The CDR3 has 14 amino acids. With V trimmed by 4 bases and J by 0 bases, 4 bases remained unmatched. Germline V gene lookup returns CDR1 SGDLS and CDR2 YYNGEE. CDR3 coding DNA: TGTGCCAGCAGCCCCCGACAGGGCTCCTACGAGCAGTACTTC. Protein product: CASSPRQGSYEQYF.

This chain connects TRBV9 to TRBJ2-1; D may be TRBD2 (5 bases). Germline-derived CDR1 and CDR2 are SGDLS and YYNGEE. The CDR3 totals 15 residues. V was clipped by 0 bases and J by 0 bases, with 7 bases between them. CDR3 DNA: TGTGCCAGCAGCGTAGACGGGAACTCCTACAATGAGCAGTTCTTC. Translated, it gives CASSVDGNSYNEQFF. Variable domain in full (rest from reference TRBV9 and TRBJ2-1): DSGVTQTPKHLITATGQRVTLRCSPRSGDLSVYWYQQSLDQGLQFLIQYYNGEERAKGNILERFSAQQFPDLHSELNLSSLELGDSALYFCASSVDGNSYNEQFFGPGTRLTVL.

The CDR3 DNA is TGTGCCAGCACCTCGGGTGGAAGGACCCAGTACTTC. As protein: CASTSGGRTQYF. The chain couples TRBV12-3 or TRBV12-4 to TRBJ2-5, with unresolved D. The ends were cut back, 7 bases at V and 7 bases at J, with 13 bases in the middle. This CDR3 is built from 12 residues.